The present entry profiles one TCR beta chain with its context. This entry is derived from a study of blood T cell repertoires in COVID-19. The wider study: The analysed material was cDNA or gDNA that came from T cells, B-cell-depleted T cells, or PBMCs.

Data came from immunoSEQ multiplex PCR; TCRdb stores just in-frame clones and leaves some out. The sample carries approximately 150,000 clones, 87% recorded once. The CDR3 is 15 residues long. V dropped 3 bases and J dropped 0 bases, with 9 bases sitting between them. CDR1 MNHEY and CDR2 SVGAGI come from the germline V gene. The sequence was collected from an elderly man with acute or convalescent COVID-19. Specimen: peripheral blood. The V call is TRBV6-5, the J call TRBJ1-3; D might be TRBD1 (5 bases). CDR3 in amino acids: CASSYSGNSGNTIYF. CDR3 sequence (DNA): TGTGCCAGCAGTTATTCAGGGAACTCTGGAAACACCATATATTTT.